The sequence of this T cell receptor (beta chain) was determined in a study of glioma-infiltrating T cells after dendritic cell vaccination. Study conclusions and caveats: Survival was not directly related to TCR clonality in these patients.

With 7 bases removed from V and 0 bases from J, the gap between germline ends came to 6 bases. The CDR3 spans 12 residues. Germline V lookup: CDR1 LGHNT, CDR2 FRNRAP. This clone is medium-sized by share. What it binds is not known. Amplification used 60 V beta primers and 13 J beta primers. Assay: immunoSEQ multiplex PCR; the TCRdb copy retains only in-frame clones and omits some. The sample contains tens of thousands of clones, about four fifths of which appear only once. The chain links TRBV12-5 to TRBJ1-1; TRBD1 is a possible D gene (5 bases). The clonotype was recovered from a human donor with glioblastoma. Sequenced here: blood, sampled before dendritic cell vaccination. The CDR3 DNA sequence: TGTGCTAGTGCAGGGCTGAACACTGAAGCTTTCTTT. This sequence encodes CASAGLNTEAFF.